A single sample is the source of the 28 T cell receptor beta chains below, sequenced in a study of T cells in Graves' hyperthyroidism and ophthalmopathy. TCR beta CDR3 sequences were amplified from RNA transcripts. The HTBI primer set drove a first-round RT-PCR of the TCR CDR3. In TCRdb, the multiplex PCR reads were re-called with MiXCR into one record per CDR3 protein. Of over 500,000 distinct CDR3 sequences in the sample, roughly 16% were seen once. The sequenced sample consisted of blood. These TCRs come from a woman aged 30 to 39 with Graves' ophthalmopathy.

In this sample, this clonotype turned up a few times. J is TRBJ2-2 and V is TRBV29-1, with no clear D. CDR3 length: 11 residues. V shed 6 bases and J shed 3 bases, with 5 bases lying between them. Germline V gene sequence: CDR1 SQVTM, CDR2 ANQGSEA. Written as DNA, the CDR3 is TGCAGCGTGGTCGACACCGGGGAGCTGTTTTTT. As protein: CSVVDTGELFF.

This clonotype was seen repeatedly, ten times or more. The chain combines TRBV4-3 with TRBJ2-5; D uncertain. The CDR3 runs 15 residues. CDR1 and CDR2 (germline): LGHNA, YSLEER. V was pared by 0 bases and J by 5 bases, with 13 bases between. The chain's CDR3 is CASSQEWQGWETQYF. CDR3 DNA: TGCGCCAGCAGCCAAGAGTGGCAAGGTTGGGAGACCCAGTACTTC.

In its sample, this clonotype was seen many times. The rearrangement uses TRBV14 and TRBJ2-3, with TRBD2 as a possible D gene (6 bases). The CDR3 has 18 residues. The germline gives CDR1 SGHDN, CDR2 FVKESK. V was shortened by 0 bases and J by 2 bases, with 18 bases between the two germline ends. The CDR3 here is CASSQDRWGELDTDTQYF. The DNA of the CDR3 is TGTGCCAGCAGCCAAGATCGATGGGGGGAGCTTGACACAGATACGCAGTATTTT.

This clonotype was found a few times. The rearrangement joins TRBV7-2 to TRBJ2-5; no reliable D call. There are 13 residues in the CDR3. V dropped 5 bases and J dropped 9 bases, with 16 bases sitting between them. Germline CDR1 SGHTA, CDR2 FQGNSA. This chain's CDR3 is CASSLVERKAQYF. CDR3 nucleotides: TGTGCCAGCAGCCTAGTTGAGAGGAAGGCCCAGTACTTC.

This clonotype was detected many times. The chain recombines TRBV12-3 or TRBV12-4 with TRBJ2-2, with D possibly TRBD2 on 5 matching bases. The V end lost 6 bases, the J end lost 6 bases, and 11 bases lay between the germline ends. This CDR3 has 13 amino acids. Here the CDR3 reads CASRVGAAGELFF. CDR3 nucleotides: TGTGCCAGCAGGGTGGGAGCCGCCGGGGAGCTGTTTTTT.

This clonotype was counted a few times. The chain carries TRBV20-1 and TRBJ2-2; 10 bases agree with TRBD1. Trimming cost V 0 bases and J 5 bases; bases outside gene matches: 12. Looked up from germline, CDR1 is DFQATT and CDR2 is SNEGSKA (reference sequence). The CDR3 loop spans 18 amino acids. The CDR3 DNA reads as TGCAGTGCTAGAGACGCACTGGGACAGGGGTTGAGAACCGGGGAGCTGTTTTTT. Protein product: CSARDALGQGLRTGELFF.

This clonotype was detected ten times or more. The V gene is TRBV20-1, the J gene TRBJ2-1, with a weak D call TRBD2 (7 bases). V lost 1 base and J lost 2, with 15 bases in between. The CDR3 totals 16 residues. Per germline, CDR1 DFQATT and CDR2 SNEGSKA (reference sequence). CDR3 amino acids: CSARVPAGHAYNEQFF. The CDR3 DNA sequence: TGCAGTGCTAGAGTCCCAGCGGGACACGCCTACAATGAGCAGTTCTTC.

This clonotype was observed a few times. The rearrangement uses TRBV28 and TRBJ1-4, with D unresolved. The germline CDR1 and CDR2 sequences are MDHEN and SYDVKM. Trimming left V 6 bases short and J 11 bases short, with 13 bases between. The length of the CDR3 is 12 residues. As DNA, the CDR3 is TGTGCCAGCAGGGATTCGGTTGAGAAACTGTTTTTT. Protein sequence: CASRDSVEKLFF.

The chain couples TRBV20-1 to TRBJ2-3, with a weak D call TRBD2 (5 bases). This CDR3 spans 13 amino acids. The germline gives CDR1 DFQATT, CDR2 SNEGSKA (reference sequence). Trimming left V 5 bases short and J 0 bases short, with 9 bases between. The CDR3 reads CSAATISTDTQYF. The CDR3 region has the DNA TGCAGTGCTGCGACTATTAGCACAGATACGCAGTATTTT.

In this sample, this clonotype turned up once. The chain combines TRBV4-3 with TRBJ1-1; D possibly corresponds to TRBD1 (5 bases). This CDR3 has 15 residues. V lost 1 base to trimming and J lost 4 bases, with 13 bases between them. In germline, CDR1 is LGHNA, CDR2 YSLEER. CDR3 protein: CASSQGEGAGTEAFF. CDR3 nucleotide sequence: TGCGCCAGCAGCCAAGGGGAAGGGGCGGGCACTGAAGCTTTCTTT.

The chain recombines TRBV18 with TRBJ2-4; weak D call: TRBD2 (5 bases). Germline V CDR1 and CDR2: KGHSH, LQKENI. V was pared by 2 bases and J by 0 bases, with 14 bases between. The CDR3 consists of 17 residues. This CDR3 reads CASSPGEGWLAKNIQYF. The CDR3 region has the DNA TGTGCCAGCTCACCAGGAGAGGGATGGCTAGCCAAAAACATTCAGTACTTC.

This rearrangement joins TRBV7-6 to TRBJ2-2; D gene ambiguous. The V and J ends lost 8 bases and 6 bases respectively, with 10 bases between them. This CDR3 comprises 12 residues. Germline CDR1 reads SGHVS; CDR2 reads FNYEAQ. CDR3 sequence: CASPGVAGELFF. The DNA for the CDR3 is TGTGCCAGCCCAGGAGTGGCCGGGGAGCTGTTTTTT.

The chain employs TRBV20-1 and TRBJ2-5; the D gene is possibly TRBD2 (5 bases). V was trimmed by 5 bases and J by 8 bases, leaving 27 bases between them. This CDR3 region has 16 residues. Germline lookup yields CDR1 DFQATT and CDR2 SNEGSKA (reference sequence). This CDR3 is CSAPKRAVEGWETQYF. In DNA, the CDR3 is TGCAGTGCTCCAAAGAGGGCGGTTGAGGGATGGGAAACCCAGTACTTC.

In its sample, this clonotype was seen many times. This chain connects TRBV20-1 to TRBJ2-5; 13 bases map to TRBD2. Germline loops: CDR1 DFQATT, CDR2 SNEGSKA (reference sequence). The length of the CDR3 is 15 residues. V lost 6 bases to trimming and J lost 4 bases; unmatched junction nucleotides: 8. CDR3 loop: CSAYTSGRARETQYF. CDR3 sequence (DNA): TGCAGTGCGTACACTAGCGGGAGGGCCAGAGAGACCCAGTACTTC.

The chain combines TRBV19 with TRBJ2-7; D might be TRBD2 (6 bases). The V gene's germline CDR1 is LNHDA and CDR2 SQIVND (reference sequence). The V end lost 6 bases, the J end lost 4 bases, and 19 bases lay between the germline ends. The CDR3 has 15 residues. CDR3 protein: CASRGGAGYEYEQYF. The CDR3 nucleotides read TGTGCCAGTAGAGGAGGGGCAGGATACGAATACGAGCAGTACTTC.

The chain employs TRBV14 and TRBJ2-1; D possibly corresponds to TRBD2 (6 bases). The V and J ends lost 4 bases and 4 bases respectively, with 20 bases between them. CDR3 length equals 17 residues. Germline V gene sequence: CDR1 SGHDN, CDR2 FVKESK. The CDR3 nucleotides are TGTGCCAGCAGCCCTTATACCGGGACTCCACTTTACAATGAGCAGTTCTTC. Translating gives CASSPYTGTPLYNEQFF.

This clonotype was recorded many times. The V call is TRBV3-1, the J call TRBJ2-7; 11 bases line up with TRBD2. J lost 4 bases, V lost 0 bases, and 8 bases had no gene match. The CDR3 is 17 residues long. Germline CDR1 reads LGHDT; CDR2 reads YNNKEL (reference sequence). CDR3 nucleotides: TGTGCCAGCAGCCAAGATCTTTCGGGGACTAGCGGATACGAGCAGTACTTC. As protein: CASSQDLSGTSGYEQYF.

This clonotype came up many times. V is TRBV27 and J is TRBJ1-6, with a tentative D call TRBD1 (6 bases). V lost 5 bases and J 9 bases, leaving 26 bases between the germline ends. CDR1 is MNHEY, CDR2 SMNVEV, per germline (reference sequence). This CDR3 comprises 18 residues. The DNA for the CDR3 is TGTGCCAGCAGTCCGATATGGGACAACCCGACCTGGGGTTCACCCCTCCACTTT. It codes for CASSPIWDNPTWGSPLHF.

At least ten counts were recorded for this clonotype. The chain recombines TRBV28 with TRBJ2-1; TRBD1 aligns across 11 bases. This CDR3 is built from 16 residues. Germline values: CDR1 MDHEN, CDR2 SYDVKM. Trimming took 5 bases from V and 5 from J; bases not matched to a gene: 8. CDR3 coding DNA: TGTGCCAGCAGTACCATCGGACAGGGGGCTCACAATGAGCAGTTCTTC. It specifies CASSTIGQGAHNEQFF.

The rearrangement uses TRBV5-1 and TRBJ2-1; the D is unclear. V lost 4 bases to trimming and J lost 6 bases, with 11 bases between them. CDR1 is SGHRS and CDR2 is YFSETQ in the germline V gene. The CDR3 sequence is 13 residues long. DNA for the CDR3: TGCGCCAGCAGCGGTGGGGTACGCAATGAGCAGTTCTTC. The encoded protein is CASSGGVRNEQFF.

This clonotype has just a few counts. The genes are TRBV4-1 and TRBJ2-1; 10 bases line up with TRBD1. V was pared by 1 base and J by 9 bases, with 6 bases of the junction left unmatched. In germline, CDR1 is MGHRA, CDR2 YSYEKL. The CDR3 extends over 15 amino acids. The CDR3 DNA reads TGCGCCAGCAGCCAAGGCGGGACAGGGGTTGGTGAGCAGTTCTTC. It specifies CASSQGGTGVGEQFF.

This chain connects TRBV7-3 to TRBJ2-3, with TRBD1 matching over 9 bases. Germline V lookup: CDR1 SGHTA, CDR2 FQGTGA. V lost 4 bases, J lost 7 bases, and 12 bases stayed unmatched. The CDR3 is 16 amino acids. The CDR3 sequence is CASSSLRDRDINTQYF. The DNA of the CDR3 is TGTGCCAGCAGCTCTCTCCGGGACAGGGACATTAATACGCAGTATTTT.

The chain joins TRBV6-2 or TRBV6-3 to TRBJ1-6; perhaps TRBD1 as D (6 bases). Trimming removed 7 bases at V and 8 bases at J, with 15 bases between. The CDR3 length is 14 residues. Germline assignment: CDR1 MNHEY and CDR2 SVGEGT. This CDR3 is CASKYQGRYSPLHF. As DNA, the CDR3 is TGTGCCAGCAAGTACCAGGGGAGGTATTCACCCCTCCACTTT.

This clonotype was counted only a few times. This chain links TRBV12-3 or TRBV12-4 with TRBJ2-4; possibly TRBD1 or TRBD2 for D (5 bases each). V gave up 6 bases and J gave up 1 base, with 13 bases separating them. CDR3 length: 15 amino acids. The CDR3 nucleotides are TGTGCCAGCAGAATGGGACCGGAGGCCAAAAACATTCAGTACTTC. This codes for CASRMGPEAKNIQYF.

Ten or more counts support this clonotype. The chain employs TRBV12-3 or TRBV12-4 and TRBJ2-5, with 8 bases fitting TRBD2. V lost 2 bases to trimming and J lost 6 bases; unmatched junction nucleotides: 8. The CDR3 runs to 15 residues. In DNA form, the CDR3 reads TGTGCCAGCAGTTTATTGGGACTAGGGGAGAAGACCCAGTACTTC. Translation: CASSLLGLGEKTQYF.

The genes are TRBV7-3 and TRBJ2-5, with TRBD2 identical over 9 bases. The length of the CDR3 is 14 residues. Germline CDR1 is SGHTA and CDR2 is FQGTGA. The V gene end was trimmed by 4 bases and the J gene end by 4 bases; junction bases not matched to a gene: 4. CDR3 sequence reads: CASSSSGIRETQYF. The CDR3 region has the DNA TGTGCCAGCAGCTCTAGCGGGATCCGAGAGACCCAGTACTTC.

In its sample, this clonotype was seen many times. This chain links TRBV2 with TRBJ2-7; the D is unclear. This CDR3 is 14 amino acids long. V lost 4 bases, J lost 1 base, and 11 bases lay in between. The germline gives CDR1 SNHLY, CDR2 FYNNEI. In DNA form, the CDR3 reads TGTGCCAGCAGTGCCGACCTTGGGTCCTACGAGCAGTACTTC. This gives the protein CASSADLGSYEQYF.

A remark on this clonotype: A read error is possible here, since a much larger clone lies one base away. CDR3: CVSSYRGGDTEAFF. For the CDR3, the DNA is TGTGTCAGCAGTTACAGGGGGGGGGACACTGAAGCTTTCTTT. This chain links TRBV6-9 with TRBJ1-1; 8 nucleotides agree with TRBD1. The CDR3 loop spans 14 amino acids. From germline, CDR1 is MNHGY and CDR2 SVAAGI.